Below are 5 T cell receptor beta chains sequenced from a single sample in a study of blood T cells in healthy people across ages. For the second PCR, which ran for about 6 to 12 cycles, a sample-barcoded 5' primer and a J-beta primer mix were used. From the 5' RACE reads, TCRdb called clonotypes with MiXCR, one entry per CDR3 protein. The data hold more than 700,000 distinct CDR3 sequences, with 35% to 60% observed a single time. Sequencing was carried out using blood. The receptors shown here come from a man at least 80 years old in good health.

This clonotype was observed at least ten times. The rearrangement links TRBV6-1 to TRBJ2-5, with TRBD2 as a possible D gene (6 bases). The CDR3 consists of 13 residues. Germline-derived CDR1 and CDR2 are MNHNS and SASEGT. The V end lost 4 bases, the J end lost 5 bases, and 11 bases lay between the germline ends. CDR3 nucleotides: TGTGCCAGCAGTGGGACTCGGGGGGAGACCCAGTACTTC. Translated, it gives CASSGTRGETQYF.

The rearrangement links TRBV12-3 or TRBV12-4 to TRBJ2-7; no clear D. CDR3 size: 12 residues. Trimming stripped 2 bases from V and 7 bases from J, with 9 bases between. DNA of the CDR3: TGTGCCAGCAGTTTATGGAAGAGGGAGCAGTACTTC. It yields the protein CASSLWKREQYF.

This rearrangement joins TRBV7-9 to TRBJ2-7; D might be TRBD2 (7 bases). V lost 5 bases and J lost 7, with 30 bases in between. The CDR3 is 18 amino acids. Germline values: CDR1 SEHNR, CDR2 FQNEAQ (reference sequence). The CDR3 DNA sequence: TGTGCCAGCAGCGGAAATGAAGCAGCGAGGGGGGGATACAATGAGCAGTACTTC. Protein sequence: CASSGNEAARGGYNEQYF.

The V gene is TRBV7-3, the J gene TRBJ2-1; no firm D call. The CDR3 runs to 12 residues. Germline V lookup: CDR1 SGHTA, CDR2 FQGTGA. The ends were cut back, 0 bases at V and 8 bases at J, with 5 bases in the middle. CDR3: CASSLTGYEQFF. CDR3 sequence (DNA): TGTGCCAGCAGCTTAACTGGATATGAGCAGTTCTTC.

The J gene is TRBJ2-3, the V gene TRBV10-3; D remains unclear. V dropped 4 bases and J dropped 0 bases, with 8 bases sitting between them. This CDR3 region has 14 residues. The germline CDR1 and CDR2 sequences are ENHRY and SYGVKD. In DNA form, the CDR3 reads TGTGCCATCAGTGCCGCGGATAGCACAGATACGCAGTATTTT. It is translated as CAISAADSTDTQYF.